The clone carrying this T cell receptor beta chain was picked up one time. Per the original data handling: For nucleated cells, counts were estimated from reference gene primer amplification. TCRdb's copy holds only in-frame clones and misses some; the assay was immunoSEQ multiplex PCR. The DNA gave D and trimming, while V, J and clone size come from that table. Of 210,000 or so clones in the sample, 70% to 90% were seen once. This specimen belongs to a study of blood T cell repertoires in COVID-19. Study-level information: Acute and convalescent COVID-19 specimens originated in the United States, Italy and Spain. In each case, the material was cDNA or gDNA derived from T cells, B-cell-depleted T cells, or PBMCs.

Unmatched junction bases numbered 13, after V lost 3 bases and J lost 0 bases. The CDR3 covers 18 residues. Germline CDR1 reads KGHSH; CDR2 reads LQKENI. Sequencing was done on a sample of peripheral blood. This chain joins TRBV18 and TRBJ1-1; 7 bases align to TRBD1. This clonotype was sampled from a woman aged 40 to 50 who had recovered from COVID-19. CDR3 residues: CASSPRQGSSWVNTEAFF. In nucleotides, the CDR3 is TGTGCCAGCTCACCGCGACAGGGAAGTTCTTGGGTGAACACTGAAGCTTTCTTT.